Shown below are 3 T cell receptor beta chains from a single sample sequenced in a study of T cells after yellow fever vaccination. Each CDR3 protein is one row after TCRdb ran MiXCR on the 5' RACE reads. The sample contains about 60,000 distinct CDR3 sequences, about 6.6% of which appear only once. This specimen was CD8+ T cells sorted from PBMCs, taken on the day of the first yellow fever vaccination. The receptors were gathered from a man younger than 35 who received the YFV17D yellow fever vaccine.

V gene TRBV20-1 combines with J gene TRBJ1-3, with D uncertain. Germline CDR1 reads DFQATT; CDR2 reads SNEGSKA (reference sequence). With 1 base removed from V and 0 bases from J, the gap between germline ends came to 16 bases. The CDR3 runs to 17 residues. The CDR3 loop reads CSARGQDPVRSGNTIYF. The CDR3 nucleotides are TGCAGTGCTAGAGGCCAGGACCCTGTGCGCTCTGGAAACACCATATATTTT.

This clonotype was counted many times. The gene calls are TRBV7-9 and TRBJ2-5, with 12 bases matching TRBD1. Looked up from germline, CDR1 is SEHNR and CDR2 is FQNEAQ (reference sequence). After removal of 3 bases from V and 5 bases from J, the junction contained 7 bases not matched to a gene. The CDR3 sequence is 16 residues long. CDR3 nucleotide sequence: TGTGCCAGCAGCTTCCGGGACAGGGGGCGCGAGGAGACCCAGTACTTC. The encoded protein is CASSFRDRGREETQYF.

In this sample, this clonotype turned up many times. The gene calls are TRBV4-1 and TRBJ1-4, with a possible D match to TRBD1 (6 bases). CDR3 length: 16 residues. The V end lost 1 base, the J end lost 2 bases, and 11 bases lay between the germline ends. Germline loops: CDR1 MGHRA, CDR2 YSYEKL. This chain's CDR3 is CASSQGTGTTNEKLFF. CDR3 coding DNA: TGCGCCAGCAGCCAAGGCACAGGGACGACTAATGAAAAACTGTTTTTT.